One TCR beta chain is described in this entry. V was cut by 5 bases and J by 1 base, with 5 bases left in between. This CDR3 has 12 residues. Per germline, CDR1 SGHVS and CDR2 FQNEAQ. The data stem from a study of shared T cell receptors in the human thymus. Clones were sequenced by immunoSEQ multiplex PCR, and TCRdb holds only the in-frame ones, with some missing. The profile covers 630,000 or so clones, with more than 70% appearing a single time and 0.0094% taken by the ten largest. This sample was also put to use in a study of human thymus T cells. That work states: Healthy Finnish infants undergoing corrective surgery for congenital heart defects provided the donor material. Obtained as resections during corrective heart surgery, the thymus tissue was then studied. Usage of V and J genes appeared biased in thymic and blood repertoires. Unrelated individuals had highly overlapping thymic repertoires, as reported in related research.

The genes are TRBV7-8 and TRBJ1-2; unclear D gene. Source material: thymocytes. This sequence was found in a boy in the first two years of life with a congenital heart defect. CDR3 amino acids: CASSGSNYGYTF. The CDR3 DNA reads TGTGCCAGCAGCGGCAGTAACTATGGCTACACCTTC.